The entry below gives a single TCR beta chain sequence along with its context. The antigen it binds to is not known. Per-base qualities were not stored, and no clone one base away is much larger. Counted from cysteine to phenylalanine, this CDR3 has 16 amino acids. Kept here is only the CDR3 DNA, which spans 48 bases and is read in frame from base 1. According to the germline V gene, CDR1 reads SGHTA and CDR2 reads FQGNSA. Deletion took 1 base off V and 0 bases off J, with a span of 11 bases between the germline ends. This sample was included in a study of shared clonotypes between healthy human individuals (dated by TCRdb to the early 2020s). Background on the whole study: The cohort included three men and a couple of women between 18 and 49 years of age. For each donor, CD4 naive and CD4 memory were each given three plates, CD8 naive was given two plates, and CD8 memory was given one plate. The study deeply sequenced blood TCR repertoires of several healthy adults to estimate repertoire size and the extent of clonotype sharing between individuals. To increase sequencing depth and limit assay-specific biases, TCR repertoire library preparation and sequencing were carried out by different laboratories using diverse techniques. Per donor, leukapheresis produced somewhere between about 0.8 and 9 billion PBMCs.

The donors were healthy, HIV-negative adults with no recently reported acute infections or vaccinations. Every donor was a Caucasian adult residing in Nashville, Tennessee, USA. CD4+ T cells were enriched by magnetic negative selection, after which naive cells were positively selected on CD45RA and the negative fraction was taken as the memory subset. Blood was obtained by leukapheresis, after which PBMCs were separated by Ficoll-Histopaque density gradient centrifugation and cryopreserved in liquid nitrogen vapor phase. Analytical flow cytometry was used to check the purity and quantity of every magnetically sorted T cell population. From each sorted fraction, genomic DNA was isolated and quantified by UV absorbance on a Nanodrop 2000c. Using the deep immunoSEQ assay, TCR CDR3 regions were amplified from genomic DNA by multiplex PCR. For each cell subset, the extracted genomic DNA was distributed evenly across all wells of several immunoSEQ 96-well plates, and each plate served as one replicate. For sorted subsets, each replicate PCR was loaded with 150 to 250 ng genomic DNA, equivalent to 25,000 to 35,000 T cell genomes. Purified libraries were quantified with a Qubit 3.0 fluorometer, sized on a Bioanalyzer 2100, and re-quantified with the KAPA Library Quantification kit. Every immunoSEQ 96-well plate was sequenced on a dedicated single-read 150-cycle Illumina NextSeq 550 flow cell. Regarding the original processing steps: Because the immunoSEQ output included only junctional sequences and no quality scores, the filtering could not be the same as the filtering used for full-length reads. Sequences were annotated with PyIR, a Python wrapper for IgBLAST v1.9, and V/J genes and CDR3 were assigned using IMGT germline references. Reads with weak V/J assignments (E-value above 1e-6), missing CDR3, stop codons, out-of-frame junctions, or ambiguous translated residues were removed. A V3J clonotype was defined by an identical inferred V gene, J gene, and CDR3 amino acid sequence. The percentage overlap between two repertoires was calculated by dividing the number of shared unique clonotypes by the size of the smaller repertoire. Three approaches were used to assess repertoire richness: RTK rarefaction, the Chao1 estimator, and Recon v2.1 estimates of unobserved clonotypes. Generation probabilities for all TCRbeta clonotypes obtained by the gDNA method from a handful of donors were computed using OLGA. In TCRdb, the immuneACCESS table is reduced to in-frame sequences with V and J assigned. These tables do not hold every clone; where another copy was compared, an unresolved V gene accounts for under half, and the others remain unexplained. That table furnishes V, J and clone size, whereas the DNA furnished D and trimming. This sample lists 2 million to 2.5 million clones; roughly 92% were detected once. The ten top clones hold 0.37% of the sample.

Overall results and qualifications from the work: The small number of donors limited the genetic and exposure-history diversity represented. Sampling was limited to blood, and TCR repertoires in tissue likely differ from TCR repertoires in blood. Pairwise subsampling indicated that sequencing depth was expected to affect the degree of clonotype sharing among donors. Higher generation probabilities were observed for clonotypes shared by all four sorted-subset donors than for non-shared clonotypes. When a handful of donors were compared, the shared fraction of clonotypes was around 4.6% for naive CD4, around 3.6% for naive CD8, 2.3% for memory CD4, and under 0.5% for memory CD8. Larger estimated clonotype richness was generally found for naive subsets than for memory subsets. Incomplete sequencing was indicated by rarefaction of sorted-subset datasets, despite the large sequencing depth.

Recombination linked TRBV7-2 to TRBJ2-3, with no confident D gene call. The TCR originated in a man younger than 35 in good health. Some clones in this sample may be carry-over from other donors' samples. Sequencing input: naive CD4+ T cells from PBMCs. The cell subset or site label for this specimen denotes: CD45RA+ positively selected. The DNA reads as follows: TGTGCCAGCAGCTTAGGAGCCTTAGTAAGCACAGATACGCAGTATTTT. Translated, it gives CASSLGALVSTDTQYF.